Described below is a single TCR beta chain sequence and its context. Its cognate antigen is unknown. CDR1 LNHDA and CDR2 SQIVND come from the germline V gene (reference sequence). The CDR3 loop spans 15 amino acids. Losses at the gene ends were 5 bases for V and 5 bases for J; bases not matched to a gene: 6. 5'-RACE, quantitative and with molecular barcodes, yielded the TCR beta libraries. From the 5' RACE reads, TCRdb called clonotypes with MiXCR, one entry per CDR3 protein. Of about 350,000 distinct CDR3 sequences in the sample, approximately 20% are singletons; the top ten hold about an eighth. The entry originates in a study of CD8 T cells in ankylosing spondylitis. Whole-study results and caveats: Several highly homologous variants made up a TCR beta motif that seemed to typify ankylosing spondylitis blood. Significant enrichment of disease-linked clones was reported in matched ankylosing spondylitis synovial fluid. Some motif variants were previously reported in reactive arthritis synovial fluid and blood.

The gene calls are TRBV19 and TRBJ2-2, with TRBD1 matching 9 bases. The TCR originated in a male donor with ankylosing spondylitis or in good health (not recorded which). What was sequenced was blood, either unsorted or a sorted T cell fraction (not recorded which). The CDR3 protein is CASSLRTGETGELFF. CDR3 DNA: TGTGCCAGTAGTCTGAGGACAGGGGAGACCGGGGAGCTGTTTTTT.